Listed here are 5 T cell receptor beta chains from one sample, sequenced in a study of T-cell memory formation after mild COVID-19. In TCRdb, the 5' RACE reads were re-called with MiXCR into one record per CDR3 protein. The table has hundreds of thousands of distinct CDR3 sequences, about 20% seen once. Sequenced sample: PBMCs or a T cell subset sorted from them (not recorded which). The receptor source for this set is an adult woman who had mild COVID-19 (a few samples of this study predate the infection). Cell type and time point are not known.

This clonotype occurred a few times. The CDR3 DNA is TGTGCCAGCAGCCCCGTGAGGGACGGGACCTACGAGCAGTACTTC. Its protein product is CASSPVRDGTYEQYF. The chain recombines TRBV9 with TRBJ2-7, with D perhaps being TRBD1 or TRBD2 (5 bases each). Trimming cost V 4 bases and J 2 bases, with 16 bases left between them. The CDR3 extends over 15 amino acids. The germline gives CDR1 SGDLS, CDR2 YYNGEE.

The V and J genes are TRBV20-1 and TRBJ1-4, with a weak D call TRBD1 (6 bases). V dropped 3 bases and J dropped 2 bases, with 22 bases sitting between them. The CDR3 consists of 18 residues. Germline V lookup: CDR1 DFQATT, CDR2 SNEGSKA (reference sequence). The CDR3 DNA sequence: TGCAGTGCTAGGCGGTCGGGTGGGGCAAGGGGGACTAATGAAAAACTGTTTTTT. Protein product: CSARRSGGARGTNEKLFF.

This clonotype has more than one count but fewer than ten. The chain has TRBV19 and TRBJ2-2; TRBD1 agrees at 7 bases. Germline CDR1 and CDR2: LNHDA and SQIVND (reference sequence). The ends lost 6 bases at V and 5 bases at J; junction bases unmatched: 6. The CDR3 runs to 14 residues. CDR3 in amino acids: CASSYRGRTGELFF. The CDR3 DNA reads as TGTGCCAGTAGCTACAGGGGCCGGACCGGGGAGCTGTTTTTT.

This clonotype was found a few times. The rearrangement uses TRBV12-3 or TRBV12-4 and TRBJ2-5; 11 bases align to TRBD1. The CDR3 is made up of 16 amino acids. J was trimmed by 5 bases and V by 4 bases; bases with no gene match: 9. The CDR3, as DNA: TGTGCCAGCAGTTCATCGGACAGGGGGCATAATGAGACCCAGTACTTC. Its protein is CASSSSDRGHNETQYF.

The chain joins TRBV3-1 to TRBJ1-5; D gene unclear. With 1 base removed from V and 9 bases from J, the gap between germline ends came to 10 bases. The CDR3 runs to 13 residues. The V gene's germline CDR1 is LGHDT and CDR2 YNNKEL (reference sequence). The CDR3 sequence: CASSQGTAWPQHF. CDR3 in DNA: TGTGCCAGCAGCCAAGGGACGGCCTGGCCCCAGCATTTT.